The sequence of this T cell receptor beta chain was determined in a study of stem cell transplantation in POMP-related autoinflammatory disease. This CDR3 has 17 residues. In germline, CDR1 is MGHRA, CDR2 YSYEKL. After removal of 1 base from V and 0 bases from J, the junction contained 4 bases not matched to a gene. The table came from immunoSEQ multiplex PCR; TCRdb's copy has only in-frame clones and leaves some out. The sample contains about 26,000 clones, 75% to 90% of which appear only once. PRAID combined immunodeficiency and autoinflammation. This clone came up once. Its antigen is as yet unknown. Points from the study as a whole: In PRAID patients, the number of distinct TRB V-J gene pairings was restricted. A trend toward lower repertoire diversity and greater clonality appeared in every analyzed T-cell subset of PRAID patients.

The receptor comes from a human donor with POMP-related autoinflammation and immune dysregulation (PRAID). This chain uses TRBV4-1 with TRBJ2-1; 9 nucleotides align to TRBD2. Sequencing was performed on CD4+ T cells from PBMCs, taken before stem cell transplantation. DNA of the CDR3: TGCGCCAGCAGCCAAGTTCTAGCGGGGAGCTCCTACAATGAGCAGTTCTTC. It is translated as CASSQVLAGSSYNEQFF.